This section outlines one TCR beta chain sequence together with its context. The CDR3 contains 15 residues. Trimming removed 0 bases from V and 4 bases from J, with 11 bases in between. Germline CDR1 is SGDLS and CDR2 is YYNGEE. In the authors' workflow: It was from reference gene primer amplification that nucleated cell counts were estimated. Profiled with immunoSEQ multiplex PCR; TCRdb holds only in-frame clones, not every one. V, J and clone size reflect that table, while D and trimming were determined from the DNA. The sample lists 250,000 to 300,000 clones, more than 70% occurring once. The sample originates from a study of blood T cell repertoires in COVID-19. Study summary: The United States, Italy and Spain were the sources of the acute and convalescent COVID-19 samples. Sources were T cells, B-cell-depleted T cells, or PBMCs; the material itself was cDNA or gDNA.

Enrollees, about 18 to 89 years old, lived in some 24 US areas. The clonotype originates from a woman aged 55-75 years in a cohort exposed to, infected with or recovered from COVID-19 (not recorded which). The V gene is TRBV9, the J gene TRBJ1-3; TRBD1 might be the D (6 bases). Sample: PBMCs or T cells enriched from blood (not recorded which). The CDR3 DNA reads TGTGCCAGCAGCGTAGTGTCAGGGGTAGGAAACACCATATATTTT. Its protein product is CASSVVSGVGNTIYF.